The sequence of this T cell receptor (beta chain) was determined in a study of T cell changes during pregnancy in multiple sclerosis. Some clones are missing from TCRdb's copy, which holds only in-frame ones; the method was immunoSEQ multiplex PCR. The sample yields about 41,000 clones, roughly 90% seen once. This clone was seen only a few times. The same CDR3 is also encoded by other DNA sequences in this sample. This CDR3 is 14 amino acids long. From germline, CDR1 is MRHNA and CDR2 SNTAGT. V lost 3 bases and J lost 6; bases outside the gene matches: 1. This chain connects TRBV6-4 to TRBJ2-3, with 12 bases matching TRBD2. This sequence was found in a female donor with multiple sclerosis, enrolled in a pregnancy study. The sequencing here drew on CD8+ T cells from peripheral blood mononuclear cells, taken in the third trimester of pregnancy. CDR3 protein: CASSELAGGDTQYF. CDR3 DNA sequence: TGTGCCAGCAGTGAACTAGCGGGGGGTGATACGCAGTATTTT.